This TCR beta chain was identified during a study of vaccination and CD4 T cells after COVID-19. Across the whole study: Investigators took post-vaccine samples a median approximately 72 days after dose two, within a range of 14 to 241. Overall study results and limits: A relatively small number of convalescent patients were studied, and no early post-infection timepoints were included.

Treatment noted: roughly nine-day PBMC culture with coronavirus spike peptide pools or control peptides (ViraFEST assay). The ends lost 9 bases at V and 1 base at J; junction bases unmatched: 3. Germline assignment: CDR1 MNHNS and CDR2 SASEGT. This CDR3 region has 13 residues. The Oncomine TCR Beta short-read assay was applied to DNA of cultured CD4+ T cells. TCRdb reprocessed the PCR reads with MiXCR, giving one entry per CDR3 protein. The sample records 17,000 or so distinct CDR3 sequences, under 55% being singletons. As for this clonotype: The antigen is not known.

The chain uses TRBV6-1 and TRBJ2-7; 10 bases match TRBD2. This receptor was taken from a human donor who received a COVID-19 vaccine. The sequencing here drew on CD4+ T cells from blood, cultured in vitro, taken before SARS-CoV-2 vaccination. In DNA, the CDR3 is TGTGCCAGTACACTAGCGGGGTCCTACGAGCAGTACTTC. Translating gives CASTLAGSYEQYF.